The text below deals with one T cell receptor (beta chain). Its antigen is not identified. This specimen comes from a study of cytomegalovirus exposure and HLA in healthy donors. Findings of the study overall: With later analysis, a missense DCLRE1C variant became linked to TCR beta V- and J-gene trimming. Presence/absence analyses assumed roughly uniform sequencing depth across donors, which may not hold. Reports showed the classifier diagnosing cytomegalovirus status with high specificity and sensitivity.

V lost 0 bases, J lost 1 base, and 10 bases lay in between. Germline assignment: CDR1 SGDLS and CDR2 YYNGEE. The length of the CDR3 is 15 residues. PCR used 60 Vbeta primers and 13 Jbeta primers. TCRdb keeps only in-frame clones here, not all; method: immunoSEQ multiplex PCR. Among around 110,000 clones listed, approximately 80% were seen once. The chain carries TRBV9 and TRBJ1-2; D not resolved. This receptor was taken from a man aged 25-45 years in good health and CMV-seropositive. Sequencing input: PBMCs. CDR3: CASSVAGMFNYGYTF. CDR3 sequence (DNA): TGTGCCAGCAGCGTAGCCGGTATGTTTAACTATGGCTACACCTTC.